This T cell receptor beta chain derives from a study of T cell responses to AZD1222 COVID-19 vaccine. Sequencing used immunoSEQ multiplex PCR; TCRdb keeps in-frame clones, though not all of them. This table holds fewer than 150,000 clones, about 90% found once. Trimming cost V 5 bases and J 13 bases, with 20 bases left between them. The germline V gene has CDR1 SGHDN and CDR2 FVKESK. The CDR3 loop spans 13 amino acids. The sequence was collected from an adult in good health. The rearrangement joins TRBV14 to TRBJ1-2; D is ambiguous. The sample consisted of peripheral blood, taken on day 0 of AZD1222 vaccination. The CDR3 nucleotides read TGTGCCAGCAGCGGCATGGTGGGAGGTATCCCCACCTTC. Translating it yields CASSGMVGGIPTF.